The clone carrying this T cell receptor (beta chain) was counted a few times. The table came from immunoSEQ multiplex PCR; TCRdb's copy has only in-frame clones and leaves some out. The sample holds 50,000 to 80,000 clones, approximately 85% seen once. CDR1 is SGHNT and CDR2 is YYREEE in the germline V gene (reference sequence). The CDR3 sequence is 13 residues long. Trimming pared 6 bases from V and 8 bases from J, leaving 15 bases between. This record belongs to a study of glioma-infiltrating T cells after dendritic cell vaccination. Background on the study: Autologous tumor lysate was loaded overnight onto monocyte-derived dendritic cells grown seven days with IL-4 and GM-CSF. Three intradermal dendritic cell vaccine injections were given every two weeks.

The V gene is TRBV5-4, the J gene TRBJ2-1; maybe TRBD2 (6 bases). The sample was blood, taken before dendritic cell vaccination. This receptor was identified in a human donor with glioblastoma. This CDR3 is CASTAGGVHEQFF. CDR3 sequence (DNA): TGTGCCAGCACCGCGGGCGGGGTCCATGAGCAGTTCTTC.